This TCR beta chain was retrieved from a study of vaccination and CD4 T cells after COVID-19. About the study: Recovered patients in the cohort numbered six men and four women, two of them Hispanic.

An Oncomine TCR Beta short-read assay was used to sequence the DNA from cultured CD4+ T cells. TCRdb reanalysed the PCR reads using MiXCR and keeps one entry per CDR3 protein. The table includes 15,000 or so distinct CDR3 sequences, roughly half detected once. Treatment of the sample: roughly 10-day PBMC culture with coronavirus spike peptide pools or control peptides (ViraFEST assay). Worth noting for this clonotype: Its target is not known.

The sequence was collected from a human donor who had recovered from COVID-19. The specimen was CD4+ T cells from blood, cultured in vitro.

CDR3 sequence (DNA): TGTGCCAGCAGTTTATCCCCATTGAGGGACATTCAGTACTTC. It is translated as CASSLSPLRDIQYF. The J gene is TRBJ2-4, the V gene TRBV12-3 or TRBV12-4; D might be TRBD2 (5 bases). This CDR3 has 14 residues. The ends were cut back, 2 bases at V and 8 bases at J, with 13 bases in the middle.